The clone carrying this TCR beta chain came up many times. What it recognizes is unknown. Predating any ophthalmopathy symptoms, the blood sample was taken at first hyperthyroidism diagnosis. These data belong to a study of T cells in Graves' hyperthyroidism and ophthalmopathy. As for the study in general: Sampling of peripheral blood happened at initial diagnosis, prior to any treatment. Study-wide results and limits: Researchers found most expanded thyroid clonotypes above 0.001 in blood as well.

RNA transcripts were the template for amplifying TCR beta CDR3 regions. The study used the HTBI primer set for a first-round RT-PCR of the TCR CDR3. TCRdb recomputed calls from the multiplex PCR reads with MiXCR, one row per CDR3 protein. The table includes 690,000 or so distinct CDR3 sequences, approximately 19% detected once. The CDR3 has 14 amino acids. Trimming shortened V by 0 bases and J by 8 bases, and 13 bases separated the two germline ends. The germline V gene encodes CDR1 LGHDT and CDR2 YNNKEL (reference sequence). The genes are TRBV3-1 and TRBJ1-2; unclear D gene. The specimen was blood. This receptor was taken from a woman in her forties or fifties with Graves' hyperthyroidism that later progressed to Graves' ophthalmopathy. The CDR3, as DNA: TGTGCCAGCAGCCAAGATGGTTCAGCGCGGGGCTACACCTTC. This gives the protein CASSQDGSARGYTF.